These 3 T cell receptor beta chains share one sample of origin, sequenced in a study of Ad26.COV2.S vaccination and SARS-CoV-2 variants. The repertoire was sequenced with immunoSEQ multiplex PCR; TCRdb's copy has only in-frame clones and lacks some. Of 300,000 to 450,000 clones detected, around 83% appear once; the ten largest clones hold roughly 3.3%. Regarding treatment: some 20 received Ad26.COV2.S at low or high dose, single or two shots; roughly five received placebo; per-sample allocation not given. The study sampled participants on day 63 after the first vaccine or placebo injection. The sample in question was peripheral blood, obtained in a trial of Ad26.COV2.S vaccine versus placebo. The receptors originated from a person between 18 and 65 years old who received the Ad26.COV2.S COVID-19 vaccine or a placebo.

This chain uses TRBV6-5 with TRBJ1-4; a possible D gene is TRBD1 (5 bases). The V gene lost 8 bases and the J gene lost 6 bases, with 19 bases spanning the gap. The CDR3 covers 15 residues. Germline values: CDR1 MNHEY, CDR2 SVGAGI. The CDR3 loop reads CASCSTGTSDEKLFF. As DNA, the CDR3 is TGTGCCAGCTGTAGCACCGGGACGTCGGATGAAAAACTGTTTTTT.

This chain links TRBV23-1 with TRBJ2-7; 7 bases line up with TRBD1. TRBV23-1 is flagged as an ORF with uncertain function. This CDR3 contains 14 residues. V lost 6 bases to trimming and J lost 5 bases; unmatched junction nucleotides: 10. CDR3 sequence: CASSHPLTGDEQYF. CDR3 DNA sequence: TGCGCCAGCAGCCACCCTCTCACAGGGGACGAGCAGTACTTC.

The gene calls are TRBV29-1 and TRBJ2-7; the match to TRBD1 covers 7 bases. This CDR3 has 14 residues. Germline V gives CDR1 SQVTM, CDR2 ANQGSEA. With V trimmed by 7 bases and J by 2 bases, 11 bases remained unmatched. As DNA, the CDR3 is TGCAGCGCAGGGACAGTTCTAAACCCCTACGAGCAGTACTTC. Translation gives CSAGTVLNPYEQYF.